The 29 T cell receptor beta chains in this list originate from one sample, sequenced in a study of graft-versus-host responses after intestinal transplantation. The table came from immunoSEQ multiplex PCR; TCRdb's copy has only in-frame clones and leaves some out. This table has around 23,000 clones, approximately 93% appearing once. The material was PBMCs, obtained 18 days after transplant. All receptors derive from a human patient who received an intestinal transplant, so some T cells may come from the graft donor.

Concerning this clone itself: One end of the junction does not line up with germline, which may come from a read error. The V gene is TRBV5-5, the J gene TRBJ2-1; 12 nucleotides align to TRBD2. Germline lookup yields CDR1 SGHKS and CDR2 YYEKEE (reference sequence). The CDR3 loop spans 14 amino acids. In DNA, the CDR3 is TGTGCCAGCAGCTTGGCAGGCACTAGCGGGGGGTTGATCTTC. Translated, it gives CASSLAGTSGGLIF.

V and J are TRBV19 and TRBJ1-5; TRBD1 is a possible D gene (5 bases). The V and J ends lost 4 bases and 5 bases respectively, with 18 bases between them. Germline V gene data show CDR1 as LNHDA and CDR2 as SQIVND (reference sequence). There are 16 residues in the CDR3. The CDR3 loop is CASSTQTVGRDQPQHF. For the CDR3, the DNA is TGTGCCAGTAGTACACAGACAGTAGGGAGAGATCAGCCCCAGCATTTT.

The genes are TRBV10-3 and TRBJ1-1, with TRBD1 identical over 9 bases. This CDR3 spans 15 amino acids. The V gene's germline CDR1 is ENHRY and CDR2 SYGVKD. Losses at the gene ends were 3 bases for V and 4 bases for J; bases not matched to a gene: 6. The CDR3 DNA is TGTGCCATCAGTGATCCCGGGACAGGGTCCACTGAAGCTTTCTTT. Translated: CAISDPGTGSTEAFF.

This clone was counted once. This sequence joins TRBV9 and TRBJ1-1; maybe TRBD1 (5 bases). The CDR3 length is 14 residues. V was shortened by 3 bases and J by 2 bases, with 11 bases between the two germline ends. CDR1 SGDLS and CDR2 YYNGEE come from the germline V gene. For the CDR3, the DNA is TGTGCCAGCAGCGGCACTGACAGCAACACTGAAGCTTTCTTT. This translates into CASSGTDSNTEAFF.

The rearrangement links TRBV27 to TRBJ2-2, with unresolved D. Trimming left V 5 bases short and J 1 base short, with 2 bases between. The germline V gene encodes CDR1 MNHEY and CDR2 SMNVEV (reference sequence). This CDR3 is 12 amino acids long. CDR3 sequence reads: CASSQNTGELFF. In nucleotides, the CDR3 is TGTGCCAGCAGTCAGAACACCGGGGAGCTGTTTTTT.

V gene TRBV6-1 combines with J gene TRBJ1-4; D unresolved. Germline CDR1 and CDR2: MNHNS and SASEGT. CDR3 size: 15 residues. V lost 0 bases to trimming and J lost 11 bases, with 16 bases between them. CDR3 in amino acids: CASSEALPRGSKLFF. CDR3 in DNA: TGTGCCAGCAGTGAAGCGCTCCCCCGGGGTTCTAAACTGTTTTTT.

The chain employs TRBV19 and TRBJ2-1, with a possible D match to TRBD1 (6 bases). The CDR3 is 14 amino acids. Germline CDR1 reads LNHDA; CDR2 reads SQIVND (reference sequence). Trimming cost V 5 bases and J 10 bases, with 18 bases left between them. Here the CDR3 reads CASSVGHLMREQFF. The CDR3 DNA reads TGTGCCAGTAGTGTGGGACACCTTATGAGAGAGCAGTTCTTC.

V and J are TRBV4-1 and TRBJ1-5; D call uncertain. The CDR3 spans 15 residues. Trimming pared 0 bases from V and 10 bases from J, leaving 16 bases between. From germline, CDR1 is MGHRA and CDR2 YSYEKL. DNA of the CDR3: TGCGCCAGCAGCCAAGAAAGGGAAAGGAGGACTCCCCAGCATTTT. This codes for CASSQERERRTPQHF.

The chain carries TRBV27 and TRBJ1-5; 8 positions agree with TRBD1. The CDR3 runs to 15 residues. Unmatched junction bases numbered 8, after V lost 4 bases and J lost 6 bases. Germline CDR1 and CDR2: MNHEY and SMNVEV (reference sequence). The CDR3 DNA reads as TGTGCCAGCAGTTCCTGGACAGGGCGGGTTCAGCCCCAGCATTTT. This sequence encodes CASSSWTGRVQPQHF.

This clone showed up just once. The chain joins TRBV6-6 to TRBJ2-5; D not certain. Trimming removed 0 bases at V and 5 bases at J, with 10 bases between. CDR1 and CDR2 (germline): MNHNY, SVGAGI (reference sequence). The CDR3 has 14 residues. The CDR3 nucleotides are TGTGCCAGCAGTTACTCGACTGGGTTGGAGACCCAGTACTTC. This gives the protein CASSYSTGLETQYF.

V and J are TRBV11-2 and TRBJ2-2, with D unclear. The CDR3 sequence is 18 residues long. Germline CDR1 reads SGHAT; CDR2 reads FQNNGV. V lost 4 bases to trimming and J lost 0 bases, with 18 bases between them. The CDR3 DNA sequence: TGTGCCAGCAGCTCCCTCCTTTCTGGGTCCCCGAACACCGGGGAGCTGTTTTTT. This sequence encodes CASSSLLSGSPNTGELFF.

J is TRBJ1-1 and V is TRBV6-4, with no clear D. Per germline, CDR1 MRHNA and CDR2 SNTAGT. Trimming took off 6 bases at V and 6 bases at J, with 17 bases between the two ends. This CDR3 is built from 14 residues. Written as DNA, the CDR3 is TGTGCCAGCAGACCGGTCCCCCTGGGCCCTGAAGCTTTCTTT. Translation gives CASRPVPLGPEAFF.

The J gene is TRBJ2-7, the V gene TRBV5-4, with a possible D match to TRBD2 (5 bases). The CDR3 totals 17 residues. Germline-derived CDR1 and CDR2 are SGHNT and YYREEE (reference sequence). The V end was cut by 0 bases, the J end by 6 bases, with 22 bases between. CDR3 DNA sequence: TGTGCCAGCAGCTTGGAGGTAGGATCTACGATGGCGGGCGAGCAGTACTTC. Protein sequence: CASSLEVGSTMAGEQYF.

The chain carries TRBV5-1 and TRBJ2-1; D call uncertain. Germline-derived CDR1 and CDR2 are SGHRS and YFSETQ. V was clipped by 5 bases and J by 0 bases, with 15 bases between them. The length of the CDR3 is 16 residues. Written as DNA, the CDR3 is TGCGCCAGCAGGAACCTGGACGGAAGCTCCTACAATGAGCAGTTCTTC. Amino acid sequence: CASRNLDGSSYNEQFF.

This clone appeared a single time. The V gene is TRBV19, the J gene TRBJ2-2; perhaps TRBD1 as D (7 bases). The CDR3 is made up of 16 amino acids. Trimming pared 3 bases from V and 6 bases from J, leaving 17 bases between. Germline V gene lookup returns CDR1 LNHDA and CDR2 SQIVND (reference sequence). CDR3 coding DNA: TGTGCCAGTAGTATGACCAGGGGGGAAGGATCCGGGGAGCTGTTTTTT. Translating it yields CASSMTRGEGSGELFF.

This chain links TRBV2 with TRBJ2-7; D unclear. Trimming left V 4 bases short and J 3 bases short, with 10 bases between. From germline, CDR1 is SNHLY and CDR2 FYNNEI. This CDR3 has 13 residues. The CDR3 loop reads CASSVAGYYEQYF. The DNA of the CDR3 is TGTGCCAGCAGTGTCGCAGGTTACTACGAGCAGTACTTC. The full variable domain, in which reference TRBV2 and TRBJ2-7 provide the parts outside the CDR3, is EPEVTQTPSHQVTQMGQEVILRCVPISNHLYFYWYRQILGQKVEFLVSFYNNEISEKSEIFDDQFSVERPDGSNFTLKIRSTKLEDSAMYFCASSVAGYYEQYFGPGTRLTVT.

V gene TRBV4-2 combines with J gene TRBJ2-7; 9 positions agree with TRBD2. The trim removed 3 bases at V and 2 bases at J, leaving 8 bases unmatched. The length of the CDR3 is 16 residues. The germline CDR1 and CDR2 sequences are LGHNA and YNFKEQ. The CDR3 here is CASSHPGSGGTYEQYF. As DNA, the CDR3 is TGTGCCAGCAGCCACCCAGGGAGCGGGGGGACCTACGAGCAGTACTTC.

CDR3 loop: CSVILKKTGKLFF. The CDR3, as DNA: TGCAGCGTTATTCTTAAAAAAACCGGGAAACTGTTTTTT. The V call is TRBV29-1, the J call TRBJ1-4; D is unclear. The CDR3 is 13 residues long. Germline CDR1 and CDR2: SQVTM and ANQGSEA. Trimming took off 5 bases at V and 11 bases at J, with 18 bases between the two ends.

The genes are TRBV27 and TRBJ2-2; D uncertain. V was cut by 2 bases and J by 4 bases, with 5 bases left in between. Germline assignment: CDR1 MNHEY and CDR2 SMNVEV (reference sequence). The CDR3 sequence is 13 residues long. Written as DNA, the CDR3 is TGTGCCAGCAGTTTAATGGGCACCGGGGAGCTGTTTTTT. This translates into CASSLMGTGELFF.

The chain has TRBV10-1 and TRBJ2-1; 11 bases align to TRBD2. The germline V gene encodes CDR1 WNHNN and CDR2 SYGVQD (reference sequence). Trimming at V came to 3 bases and at J to 5 bases, leaving 3 bases not matched to a gene. The length of the CDR3 is 15 residues. The CDR3 sequence is CASSDGTSGHNEQFF. The DNA of the CDR3 is TGCGCCAGCAGTGACGGGACTAGCGGCCACAATGAGCAGTTCTTC.

This clone was counted once. The chain is built from TRBV4-1 and TRBJ1-2, with D possibly being TRBD1 (6 bases). The V end was cut by 0 bases, the J end by 4 bases, with 15 bases between. The CDR3 is made up of 16 amino acids. Germline V gives CDR1 MGHRA, CDR2 YSYEKL. CDR3 residues: CASSQDFGGVGYGYTF. The CDR3 region has the DNA TGCGCCAGCAGCCAAGATTTTGGGGGCGTGGGCTATGGCTACACCTTC.

The chain combines TRBV5-1 with TRBJ2-2, with D unclear. The length of the CDR3 is 15 residues. The V and J ends lost 2 bases and 4 bases respectively, with 12 bases between them. From germline, CDR1 is SGHRS and CDR2 YFSETQ. CDR3 residues: CASSLGSRTTGELFF. CDR3 coding DNA: TGCGCCAGCAGCTTAGGTTCCAGGACCACCGGGGAGCTGTTTTTT.

A single count supports this clone. The chain joins TRBV19 to TRBJ1-3; D remains ambiguous. CDR1 is LNHDA and CDR2 is SQIVND in the germline V gene (reference sequence). The CDR3 runs to 15 residues. V lost 10 bases and J lost 0, with 16 bases in between. CDR3 nucleotides: TGTGCCACCAGAGAGCGTTATAGCTCTGGAAACACCATATATTTT. Translation gives CATRERYSSGNTIYF.

The J gene is TRBJ1-4, the V gene TRBV7-9; D remains unclear. The CDR3 is made up of 16 amino acids. The germline V gene has CDR1 SEHNR and CDR2 FQNEAQ (reference sequence). Trimming removed 2 bases at V and 0 bases at J, with 10 bases between. In DNA form, the CDR3 reads TGTGCCAGCAGCTTAATTGGTGGGGCAACTAATGAAAAACTGTTTTTT. This translates into CASSLIGGATNEKLFF.

The CDR3 bases are TGTGCCAGCAACGGACAGCTACTCTACGAGCAGTACTTC. This sequence encodes CASNGQLLYEQYF. The V call is TRBV6-1, the J call TRBJ2-7, with a weak D call TRBD1 (6 bases). Germline-derived CDR1 and CDR2 are MNHNS and SASEGT. The CDR3 runs to 13 residues. V lost 7 bases and J 3 bases, leaving 13 bases between the germline ends.

As concerns this clone: Mismatch with germline at one junction end may stem from a read error. The gene calls are TRBV9 and TRBJ1-1; D remains unclear. Germline V CDR1 and CDR2: SGDLS, YYNGEE. The CDR3 sequence is 15 residues long. CDR3 amino acids: CASSPNRPTPDEVFF. Written as DNA, the CDR3 is TGTGCCAGCAGCCCTAATCGACCGACCCCTGATGAAGTTTTCTTT.

The chain is built from TRBV28 and TRBJ2-2; TRBD1 might be the D (7 bases). Trimming shortened V by 9 bases and J by 7 bases, and 30 bases separated the two germline ends. Per the germline V gene, CDR1 is MDHEN and CDR2 is SYDVKM. The CDR3 is 18 residues long. In DNA, the CDR3 is TGTGCCAGTCACAGTTTCGGTAGTCAGGGGGGCGTGGACGGGGAGCTGTTTTTT. Its protein is CASHSFGSQGGVDGELFF.

This clone appeared a few times. The chain combines TRBV19 with TRBJ2-1; no clear D. The CDR3 is 13 residues long. Germline CDR1 and CDR2: LNHDA and SQIVND (reference sequence). The V and J ends lost 6 bases and 4 bases respectively, with 10 bases between them. The CDR3 DNA sequence: TGTGCCAGTAGCCTCCTAGGGTACAATGAGCAGTTCTTC. Protein sequence: CASSLLGYNEQFF.

CDR3: CASSIGAGNYEQYF. CDR3 sequence (DNA): TGTGCCAGTAGTATAGGAGCGGGGAACTACGAGCAGTACTTC. This chain links TRBV19 with TRBJ2-7; 7 bases align to TRBD2. Unmatched junction bases numbered 3, after V lost 1 base and J lost 3 bases. CDR1 and CDR2 (germline): LNHDA, SQIVND (reference sequence). There are 14 residues in the CDR3.